Each of the 20 T cell receptor beta chains below was sequenced from the same sample in a study of spatial heterogeneity in lung cancer. TCRdb re-analysed the 5' RACE reads in MiXCR, keeping a single row per CDR3 protein. The repertoire holds some 100,000 distinct CDR3 sequences, roughly 8.7% seen once, with 6.9% in the top ten. The time point denotes: sample taken at primary tumor resection. Unsorted tumor, nontumor lung tissue or cryopreserved PBMC supplied the whole RNA. The input for sequencing was PBMCs, taken at surgery. The source is a male donor with early-stage non-small cell lung cancer.

This clonotype occurred many times. This rearrangement joins TRBV4-1 to TRBJ1-5, with 9 bases matching TRBD1. CDR3 length: 19 amino acids. CDR1 MGHRA and CDR2 YSYEKL come from the germline V gene. V lost 0 bases to trimming and J lost 1 base; unmatched junction nucleotides: 10. The CDR3 here is CASSQDGGTGFVSNQPQHF. The CDR3 nucleotides are TGCGCCAGCAGCCAAGATGGGGGGACAGGGTTTGTCAGCAATCAGCCCCAGCATTTT.

Ten or more counts support this clonotype. For the CDR3, the DNA is TGCGCCAGCAGCTTAGGGGTAATGAACACTGAAGCTTTCTTT. This codes for CASSLGVMNTEAFF. This chain links TRBV5-1 with TRBJ1-1; maybe TRBD1 (5 bases). The germline V and J ends were trimmed by 2 bases and 0 bases, with 8 bases remaining between them. The CDR3 extends over 14 amino acids. Germline values: CDR1 SGHRS, CDR2 YFSETQ.

CDR3 DNA sequence: TGTGCCAGCAGCGGGGGGCCCTCAGAGACCCAGTACTTC. Its protein is CASSGGPSETQYF. The chain joins TRBV7-3 to TRBJ2-5, with D possibly called TRBD1 or TRBD2 (6 bases each). The germline CDR1 and CDR2 sequences are SGHTA and FQGTGA. The length of the CDR3 is 13 residues. V was shortened by 5 bases and J by 4 bases, with 11 bases between the two germline ends.

This clonotype has a count of ten or more. The chain carries TRBV7-2 and TRBJ2-5; D is undetermined. CDR1 is SGHTA, CDR2 FQGNSA, per germline. This CDR3 region has 11 residues. V gave up 6 bases and J gave up 1 base, with 3 bases separating them. CDR3: CASSLQETQYF. CDR3 in DNA: TGTGCCAGCAGTCTCCAAGAGACCCAGTACTTC. The variable domain in full, with the rest retrieved from reference TRBV7-2 and TRBJ2-5, is GAGVSQSPSNKVTEKGKDVELRCDPISGHTALYWYRQSLGQGLEFLIYFQGNSAPDKSGLPSDRFSAERTGGSVSTLTIQRTQQEDSAVYLCASSLQETQYFGPGTRLLVL.

The genes are TRBV20-1 and TRBJ2-7; D not resolved. Germline V lookup: CDR1 DFQATT, CDR2 SNEGSKA (reference sequence). This CDR3 is 12 amino acids long. V shed 3 bases and J shed 2 bases, with 8 bases lying between them. The CDR3 sequence is CSASAGTYEQYF. CDR3 nucleotide sequence: TGCAGTGCTAGCGCTGGGACCTACGAGCAGTACTTC.

This clonotype was picked up many times. The junction and the germline gene differ at one end; a read error may be behind it. The genes are TRBV5-1 and TRBJ2-7; 10 positions agree with TRBD2. Germline loops: CDR1 SGHRS, CDR2 YFSETQ. The CDR3 has 14 amino acids. The CDR3 reads CASSQTSGSFEQYF. The CDR3 DNA is TGCGCCAGCAGCCAGACTAGCGGGTCCTTCGAGCAGTACTTC.

The chain carries TRBV23-1 and TRBJ2-6; D tentatively reads TRBD1 or TRBD2 (5 bases each). TRBV23-1 is filed as an ORF, its function uncertain. This CDR3 has 16 amino acids. Trimming left V 6 bases short and J 4 bases short, with 16 bases between. The CDR3 reads CASRGLRGPGANVLTF. CDR3 nucleotide sequence: TGCGCCAGCAGGGGCCTGAGGGGTCCCGGGGCCAACGTCCTGACTTTC.

The chain is built from TRBV2 and TRBJ2-1; TRBD1 matches 7 bases. Trimming at V came to 8 bases and at J to 7 bases, leaving 14 bases not matched to a gene. Germline values: CDR1 SNHLY, CDR2 FYNNEI. The CDR3 sequence is 15 residues long. The CDR3 is CASGRPVTGQNEQFF. DNA of the CDR3: TGTGCCAGCGGCCGCCCGGTGACAGGGCAAAATGAGCAGTTCTTC.

Only a few counts were recorded for this clonotype. V usage is TRBV4-3 and J usage is TRBJ2-1; no firm D call. CDR3 length: 14 amino acids. V was cut by 3 bases and J by 7 bases, with 13 bases left in between. Germline-derived CDR1 and CDR2 are LGHNA and YSLEER. In DNA, the CDR3 is TGCGCCAGCAGCCAGTTGAGGACCGGAAATGAGCAGTTCTTC. It is translated as CASSQLRTGNEQFF.

The sample holds many counts of this clonotype. This chain uses TRBV9 with TRBJ2-3; maybe TRBD2 (6 bases). With 5 bases removed from V and 6 bases from J, the gap between germline ends came to 16 bases. The CDR3 sequence is 14 residues long. Germline loops: CDR1 SGDLS, CDR2 YYNGEE. In DNA form, the CDR3 reads TGTGCCAGCAGGGCCCCCTCCGGGAGTGATACGCAGTATTTT. Its translation is CASRAPSGSDTQYF.

The sample holds many counts of this clonotype. This chain links TRBV12-3 or TRBV12-4 with TRBJ1-1; 7 nucleotides line up with TRBD1. The CDR3 extends over 15 amino acids. After removal of 5 bases from V and 2 bases from J, the junction contained 8 bases not matched to a gene. The CDR3, as DNA: TGTGCCAGCAGTCCTAGGGAGGGGGCAAACACTGAAGCTTTCTTT. The encoded protein is CASSPREGANTEAFF.

This clonotype was counted at least ten times. The J gene is TRBJ1-1, the V gene TRBV6-6, with no clear D. V gave up 3 bases and J gave up 5 bases, with 10 bases separating them. The germline V gene has CDR1 MNHNY and CDR2 SVGAGI (reference sequence). The CDR3 consists of 13 residues. This chain's CDR3 is CASSYDGGTEAFF. As DNA, the CDR3 is TGTGCCAGCAGTTATGACGGAGGGACTGAAGCTTTCTTT.

The J gene is TRBJ2-1, the V gene TRBV6-6; D is perhaps TRBD1 (6 bases). V lost 0 bases, J lost 6 bases, and 15 bases lay in between. Germline CDR1 MNHNY, CDR2 SVGAGI (reference sequence). The CDR3 contains 16 residues. DNA for the CDR3: TGTGCCAGCAGTTACTCGGGGGCCGGGGTATCCAATGAGCAGTTCTTC. Its translation: CASSYSGAGVSNEQFF.

Ten or more counts support this clonotype. The rearrangement joins TRBV30 to TRBJ1-6; D is perhaps TRBD1 (6 bases). Germline-derived CDR1 and CDR2 are GTSNPN and SVGIG (reference sequence). The CDR3 totals 13 residues. V shed 4 bases and J shed 10 bases, with 14 bases lying between them. The CDR3, as DNA: TGTGCCTGGACGGCAGGGGAAGGCTCACCCCTCCACTTT. This encodes CAWTAGEGSPLHF.

The chain couples TRBV6-6 to TRBJ2-2; no clear D. CDR3 size: 14 residues. V was pared by 0 bases and J by 2 bases, with 4 bases between. In germline, CDR1 is MNHNY, CDR2 SVGAGI (reference sequence). The CDR3 nucleotides read TGTGCCAGCAGTTACTCCCGTAACACCGGGGAGCTGTTTTTT. Amino acid sequence: CASSYSRNTGELFF.

This chain connects TRBV7-9 to TRBJ2-7; no firm D call. V gave up 4 bases and J gave up 2 bases, with 3 bases separating them. The germline V gene encodes CDR1 SEHNR and CDR2 FQNEAQ (reference sequence). The CDR3 loop spans 11 amino acids. CDR3 coding DNA: TGTGCCAGCAGCTATACCTACGAGCAGTACTTC. It codes for CASSYTYEQYF.

At least ten counts were recorded for this clonotype. The chain is built from TRBV3-1 and TRBJ2-7; possible D gene TRBD1, 5 bases. Germline V CDR1 and CDR2: LGHDT, YNNKEL (reference sequence). The CDR3 consists of 12 residues. Trimming left V 1 base short and J 5 bases short, with 6 bases between. The CDR3: CASSQGQNEQYF. The CDR3 region has the DNA TGTGCCAGCAGCCAAGGACAGAACGAGCAGTACTTC.

This sequence joins TRBV7-9 and TRBJ1-5; 7 positions agree with TRBD1. V lost 2 bases to trimming and J lost 0 bases; unmatched junction nucleotides: 1. This CDR3 region has 15 residues. Germline CDR1 SEHNR, CDR2 FQNEAQ (reference sequence). The CDR3 coding sequence is TGTGCCAGCAGCTTACAGGGGGATAGCAATCAGCCCCAGCATTTT. Protein product: CASSLQGDSNQPQHF.

The chain uses TRBV9 and TRBJ1-3, with D perhaps matching TRBD1 (5 bases). CDR3 length equals 15 residues. Trimming took off 0 bases at V and 3 bases at J, with 10 bases between the two ends. Germline V gene sequence: CDR1 SGDLS, CDR2 YYNGEE. The CDR3 nucleotides are TGTGCCAGCAGCGTAGGGGGGTCCGGTGGAAACACCATATATTTT. It codes for CASSVGGSGGNTIYF. Based on the CDR3 plus reference TRBV9 and TRBJ1-3, the full variable domain is DSGVTQTPKHLITATGQRVTLRCSPRSGDLSVYWYQQSLDQGLQFLIQYYNGEERAKGNILERFSAQQFPDLHSELNLSSLELGDSALYFCASSVGGSGGNTIYFGEGSWLTVV.

Only a few counts were recorded for this clonotype. The CDR3 region is CAISRLAGQNEQFF. The DNA of the CDR3 is TGTGCCATCAGCCGACTAGCGGGGCAAAATGAGCAGTTCTTC. The V gene is TRBV10-3, the J gene TRBJ2-1; TRBD2 aligns across 11 bases. CDR1 and CDR2 from the germline V gene are ENHRY and SYGVKD. V lost 6 bases and J lost 7; bases outside the gene matches: 5. There are 14 residues in the CDR3.